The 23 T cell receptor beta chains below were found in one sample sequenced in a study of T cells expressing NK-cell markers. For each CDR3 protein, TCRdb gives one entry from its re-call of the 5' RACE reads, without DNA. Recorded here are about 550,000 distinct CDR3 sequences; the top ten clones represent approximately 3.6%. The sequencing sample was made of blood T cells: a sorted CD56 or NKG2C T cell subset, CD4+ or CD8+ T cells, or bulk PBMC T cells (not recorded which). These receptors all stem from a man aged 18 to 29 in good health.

CDR3 region: CASRFLAVNEQFF. This chain links TRBV12-3 or TRBV12-4 with TRBJ2-1; lacking DNA, the TRBD2 call made by TCRdb goes unchecked. The CDR3 is 13 amino acids.

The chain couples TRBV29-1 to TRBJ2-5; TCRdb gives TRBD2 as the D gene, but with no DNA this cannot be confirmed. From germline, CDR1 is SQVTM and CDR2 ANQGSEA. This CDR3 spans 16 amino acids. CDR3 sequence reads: CSVEEVASGRPETQYF.

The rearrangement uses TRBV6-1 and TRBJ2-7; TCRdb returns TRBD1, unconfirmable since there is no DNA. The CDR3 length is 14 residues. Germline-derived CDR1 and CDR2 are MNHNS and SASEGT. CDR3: CASTPDIDSYEQYF.

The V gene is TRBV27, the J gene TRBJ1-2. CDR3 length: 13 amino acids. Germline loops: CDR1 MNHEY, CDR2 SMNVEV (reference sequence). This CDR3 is CASSLNTGYGYTF.

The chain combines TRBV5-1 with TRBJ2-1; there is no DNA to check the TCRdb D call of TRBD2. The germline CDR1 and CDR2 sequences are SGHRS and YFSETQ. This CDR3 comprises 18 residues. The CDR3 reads CASSLAGPSGIRYNEQFF.

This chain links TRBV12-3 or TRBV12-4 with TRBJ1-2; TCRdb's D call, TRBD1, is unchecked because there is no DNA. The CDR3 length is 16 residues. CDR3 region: CASSLGSGQGNYGYTF.

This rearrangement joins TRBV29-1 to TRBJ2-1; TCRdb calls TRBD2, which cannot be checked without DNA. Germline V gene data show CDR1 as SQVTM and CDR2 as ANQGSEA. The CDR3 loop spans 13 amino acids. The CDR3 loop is CSVVGGRAGEQFF.

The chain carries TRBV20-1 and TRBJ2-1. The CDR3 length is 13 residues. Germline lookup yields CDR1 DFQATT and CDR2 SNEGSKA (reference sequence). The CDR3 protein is CSARDPWSIEQFF.

The CDR3 here is CASQWAGSAGEQYF. This chain joins TRBV3-1 and TRBJ2-7; TCRdb proposes TRBD2, but this gene call is untestable without DNA. The CDR3 sequence is 14 residues long. CDR1 is LGHDT, CDR2 YNNKEL, per germline (reference sequence).

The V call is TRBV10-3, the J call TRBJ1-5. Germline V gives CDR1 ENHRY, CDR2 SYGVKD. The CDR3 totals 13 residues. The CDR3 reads CAISESVNQPQHF.

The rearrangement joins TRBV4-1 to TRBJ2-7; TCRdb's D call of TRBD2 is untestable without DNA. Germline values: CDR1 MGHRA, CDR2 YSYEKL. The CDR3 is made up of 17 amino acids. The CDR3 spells CASSRSGLAGDSYEQYF.

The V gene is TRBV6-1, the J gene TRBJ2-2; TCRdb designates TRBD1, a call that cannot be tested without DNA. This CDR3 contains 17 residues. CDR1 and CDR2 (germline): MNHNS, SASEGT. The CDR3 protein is CASSLASGTANTGELFF.

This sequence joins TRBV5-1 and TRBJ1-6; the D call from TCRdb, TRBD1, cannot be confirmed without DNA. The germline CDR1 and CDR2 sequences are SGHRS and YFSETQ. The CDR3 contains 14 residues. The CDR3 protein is CASSLTGEGSPLHF.

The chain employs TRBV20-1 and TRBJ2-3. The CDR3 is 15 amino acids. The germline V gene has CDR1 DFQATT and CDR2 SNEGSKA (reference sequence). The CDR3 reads CSAPATIQSTDTQYF.

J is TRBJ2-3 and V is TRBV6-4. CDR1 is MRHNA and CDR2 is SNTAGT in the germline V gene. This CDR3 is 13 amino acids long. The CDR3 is CASSDTSTDTQYF.

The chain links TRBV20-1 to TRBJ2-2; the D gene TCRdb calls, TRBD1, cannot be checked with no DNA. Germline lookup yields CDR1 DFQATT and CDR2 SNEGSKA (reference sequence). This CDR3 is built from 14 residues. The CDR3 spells CSANSGGITGELFF.

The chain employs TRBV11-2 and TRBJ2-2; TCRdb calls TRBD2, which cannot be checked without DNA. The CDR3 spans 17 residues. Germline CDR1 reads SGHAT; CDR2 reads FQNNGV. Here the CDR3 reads CASSFLAGWSNTGELFF.

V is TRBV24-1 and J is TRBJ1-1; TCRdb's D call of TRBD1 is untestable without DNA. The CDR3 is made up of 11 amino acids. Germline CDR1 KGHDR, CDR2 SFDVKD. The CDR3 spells CATSQDREAFF.

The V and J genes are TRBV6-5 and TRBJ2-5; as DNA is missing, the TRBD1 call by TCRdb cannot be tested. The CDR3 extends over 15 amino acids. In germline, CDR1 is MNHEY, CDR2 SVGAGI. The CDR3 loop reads CASSYSQGRIETQYF.

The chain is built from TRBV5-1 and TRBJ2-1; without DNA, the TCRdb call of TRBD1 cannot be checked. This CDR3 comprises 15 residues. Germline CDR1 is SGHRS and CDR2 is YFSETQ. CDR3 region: CASSRTGTGGIEQFF.

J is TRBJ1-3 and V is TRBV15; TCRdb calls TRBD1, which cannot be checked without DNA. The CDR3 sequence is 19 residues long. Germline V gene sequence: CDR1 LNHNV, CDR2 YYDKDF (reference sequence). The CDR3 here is CATSRPPGQGLGTGNTIYF.

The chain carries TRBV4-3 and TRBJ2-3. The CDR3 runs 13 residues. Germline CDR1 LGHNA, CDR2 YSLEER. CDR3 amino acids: CASSQDSRDTQYF.

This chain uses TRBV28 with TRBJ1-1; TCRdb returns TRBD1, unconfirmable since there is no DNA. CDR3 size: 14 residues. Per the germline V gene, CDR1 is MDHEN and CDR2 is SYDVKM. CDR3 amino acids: CASLYEQGFSEAFF.